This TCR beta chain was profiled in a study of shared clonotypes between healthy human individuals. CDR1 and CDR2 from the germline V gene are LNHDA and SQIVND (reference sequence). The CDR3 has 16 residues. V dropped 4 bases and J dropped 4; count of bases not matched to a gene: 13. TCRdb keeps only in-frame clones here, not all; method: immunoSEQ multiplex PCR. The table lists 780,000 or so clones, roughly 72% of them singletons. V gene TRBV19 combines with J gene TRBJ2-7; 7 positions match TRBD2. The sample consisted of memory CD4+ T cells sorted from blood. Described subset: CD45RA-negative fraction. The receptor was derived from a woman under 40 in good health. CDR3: CASSKKRGSLEYEQYF. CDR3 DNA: TGTGCCAGTAGTAAGAAGCGGGGATCCCTGGAATACGAGCAGTACTTC.